This T cell receptor (beta chain) comes out of a study of T-cell reconstitution after alpha-beta-depleted transplantation in children. Preparation of the TCRbeta library used unique molecular identifiers. TCRdb processed the PCR reads anew with MiXCR; each CDR3 protein has one entry. This table holds about 1,000,000 distinct CDR3 sequences, roughly 29% found once. Notes on the study in general: By about two months after transplant, alpha-beta T cells reportedly arose from several hundred graft clones that had expanded. T-cell counts and diversity were attributed mostly to newly produced T cells one year after transplant.

Looked up from germline, CDR1 is SGHRS and CDR2 is YFSETQ. V was trimmed by 1 base and J by 0 bases, leaving 17 bases between them. The CDR3 extends over 19 amino acids. This clonotype was recorded a few times. Its antigen is unidentified. This sequence was found in a boy younger than two who had a stem cell transplant for SCID, so the T cells may come from the graft donor. Sequencing was performed on PBMCs, mostly from graft donor cells, taken 360 days after TCRalphabeta/CD19-depleted stem cell transplant. This chain connects TRBV5-1 to TRBJ2-6, with D hard to call. The CDR3 DNA reads TGCGCCAGCAGCTTGACGACCGGATTGATCGCCTCTGGGGCCAACGTCCTGACTTTC. Its translation: CASSLTTGLIASGANVLTF.